Presented here are 7 T cell receptor beta chains from one specimen sequenced in a study of cytomegalovirus exposure and HLA in healthy donors. 60 Vbeta and 13 Jbeta primers were used in PCR. Profiling relied on immunoSEQ multiplex PCR, and the TCRdb table lists in-frame clones only, not all of them. The data show 120,000 to 150,000 clones, around 70% seen once. The sequenced sample was PBMCs. The receptor set was obtained from a man aged 40-50 years in good health and CMV-seronegative.

The chain joins TRBV13 to TRBJ1-4; D is perhaps TRBD1 (6 bases). The CDR3 spans 16 residues. The V gene's germline CDR1 is PRHDT and CDR2 FYEKMQ (reference sequence). Trimming removed 2 bases at V and 7 bases at J, with 17 bases between. The CDR3 reads CASSLPSTGMREKLFF. The CDR3 DNA reads as TGTGCCAGCAGCTTACCTTCGACAGGAATGCGTGAAAAACTGTTTTTT.

This sequence joins TRBV5-1 and TRBJ2-5; 13 positions agree with TRBD2. V shed 4 bases and J 5 bases; nucleotides not matched to a gene: 8. This CDR3 is 16 amino acids long. From germline, CDR1 is SGHRS and CDR2 YFSETQ. CDR3 protein: CASSARLAGGSETQYF. CDR3 nucleotides: TGCGCCAGCAGCGCCCGACTAGCGGGGGGCTCGGAGACCCAGTACTTC.

This clone occurred a few times. The chain links TRBV10-3 to TRBJ2-3; TRBD2 matches 10 bases. CDR1 is ENHRY and CDR2 is SYGVKD in the germline V gene. The CDR3 sequence is 17 residues long. J gave up 6 bases and V 4 bases, and 13 bases lay outside the gene matches. For the CDR3, the DNA is TGTGCCATCAGTGGGAAGACTACTAGCGGGGCGGTCGATACGCAGTATTTT. It codes for CAISGKTTSGAVDTQYF.

This clone has just one count. The V call is TRBV18, the J call TRBJ2-7, with D unresolved. V was cut by 3 bases and J by 0 bases, with 6 bases left in between. CDR1 is KGHSH, CDR2 LQKENI, per germline. This CDR3 is 13 amino acids long. CDR3: CASSPLYSYEQYF. DNA for the CDR3: TGTGCCAGCTCACCTCTATACTCCTACGAGCAGTACTTC.

A single count supports this clone. This sequence joins TRBV4-1 and TRBJ2-1; no clear D gene. Trimming pared 2 bases from V and 0 bases from J, leaving 14 bases between. This CDR3 is built from 17 residues. From germline, CDR1 is MGHRA and CDR2 YSYEKL. The CDR3 sequence: CASSQFASLRSYNEQFF. CDR3 coding DNA: TGCGCCAGCAGCCAATTTGCTAGTCTGCGCTCCTACAATGAGCAGTTCTTC.

The table lists this clone with a few counts. The chain recombines TRBV30 with TRBJ1-3; D unresolved. The CDR3 covers 14 residues. Germline-derived CDR1 and CDR2 are GTSNPN and SVGIG (reference sequence). V lost 2 bases, J lost 4 bases, and 12 bases lay in between. In nucleotides, the CDR3 is TGTGCCTGGAGTCTCCAGATATGGGGAAACACCATATATTTT. Amino acid sequence: CAWSLQIWGNTIYF.

This clone was seen only a few times. The V call is TRBV7-9, the J call TRBJ2-7; possibly TRBD2 for D (5 bases). Trimming left V 1 base short and J 3 bases short, with 7 bases between. The CDR3 spans 13 residues. From germline, CDR1 is SEHNR and CDR2 FQNEAQ (reference sequence). The DNA for the CDR3 is TGTGCCAGCAGCTTAGGCGGGTTCTACGAGCAGTACTTC. Protein: CASSLGGFYEQYF.